Below, 26 T cell receptor beta chains from the same sample are listed, as sequenced in a study of post-analysis software for immune sequencing data. Study results and limitations: The five TRBV segments detected at higher frequency in patients than in controls included TRBV5-6, TRBV5-1 and TRBV20-1.

Incorporated into the TCR beta cDNA libraries were unique molecular identifiers, which served to reduce PCR and sequencing biases. TCRdb redid the calling of the PCR reads with MiXCR, one entry per CDR3 protein. This table holds about 540,000 distinct CDR3 sequences, 34% found once. These receptors have no identified antigens. Sample: blood. The source of these receptors is a girl under 18 with multiple sclerosis.

This clonotype was seen once. V is TRBV29-1 and J is TRBJ1-5; 8 bases are a match to TRBD1. This CDR3 has 14 amino acids. The germline CDR1 and CDR2 sequences are SQVTM and ANQGSEA. V was pared by 5 bases and J by 4 bases, with 7 bases of the junction left unmatched. This chain's CDR3 is CSVSPQGGNQPQHF. CDR3 coding DNA: TGCAGCGTTTCCCCACAGGGGGGTAATCAGCCCCAGCATTTT. The full variable domain, rest sourced from reference TRBV29-1 and TRBJ1-5, is SAVISQKPSRDICQRGTSLTIQCQVDSQVTMMFWYRQQPGQSLTLIATANQGSEATYESGFVIDKFPISRPNLTFSTLTVSNMSPEDSSIYLCSVSPQGGNQPQHFGDGTRLSIL.

This clonotype was counted between two and nine times. The V gene is TRBV29-1, the J gene TRBJ1-2; 8 bases are shared with TRBD1. Germline-derived CDR1 and CDR2 are SQVTM and ANQGSEA. This CDR3 is built from 14 residues. Trimming removed 0 bases from V and 4 bases from J; junction bases left unmatched: 4. The CDR3 bases are TGCAGCGTTGAAGATCAGGGGGCTGGCTATGGCTACACCTTC. Protein: CSVEDQGAGYGYTF.

V gene TRBV6-2 or TRBV6-3 combines with J gene TRBJ2-6; possibly TRBD1 for D (7 bases). V dropped 6 bases and J dropped 2 bases, with 11 bases sitting between them. Germline V lookup: CDR1 MNHEY, CDR2 SVGEGT. The CDR3 is 15 amino acids. CDR3 in amino acids: CASSRGTAGANVLTF. The CDR3 coding sequence is TGTGCCAGCAGCCGCGGGACAGCTGGGGCCAACGTCCTGACTTTC.

This clonotype appeared a few times. The V call is TRBV3-1, the J call TRBJ2-2, with D perhaps given as TRBD1 or TRBD2 (5 bases each). The CDR3 length is 15 residues. The germline V gene encodes CDR1 LGHDT and CDR2 YNNKEL (reference sequence). Trimming removed 3 bases at V and 5 bases at J, with 13 bases between. CDR3 nucleotides: TGTGCCAGCAGCCAGTTCGGGGCGAGTACCGGGGAGCTGTTTTTT. Its protein is CASSQFGASTGELFF.

This clonotype was observed many times. This chain uses TRBV5-1 with TRBJ1-5, with TRBD1 identical over 7 bases. This CDR3 is 14 amino acids long. After removal of 4 bases from V and 4 bases from J, the junction contained 5 bases not matched to a gene. The V gene's germline CDR1 is SGHRS and CDR2 YFSETQ. The CDR3 sequence is CASSPGTANQPQHF. The CDR3 coding sequence is TGCGCCAGCAGCCCCGGGACAGCTAATCAGCCCCAGCATTTT.

This clonotype appeared a few times. This rearrangement joins TRBV7-9 to TRBJ2-1, with D possibly matching TRBD1 (6 bases). This CDR3 is 16 amino acids long. Germline V gene lookup returns CDR1 SEHNR and CDR2 FQNEAQ (reference sequence). V dropped 4 bases and J dropped 3 bases, with 16 bases sitting between them. The CDR3 sequence is CASSSGAGEVYNEQFF. CDR3 DNA sequence: TGTGCCAGCAGCTCCGGGGCAGGGGAAGTCTACAATGAGCAGTTCTTC.

This clonotype came up a few times. The CDR3 DNA reads TGTGCCAGCAGTTACTCGACACTAGCCAAAAACATTCAGTACTTC. Translated, it gives CASSYSTLAKNIQYF. The chain is built from TRBV6-5 and TRBJ2-4; D gene ambiguous. The ends were cut back, 0 bases at V and 0 bases at J, with 6 bases in the middle. The germline CDR1 and CDR2 sequences are MNHEY and SVGAGI. This CDR3 is built from 15 residues.

The J gene is TRBJ1-1, the V gene TRBV27, with 8 bases aligning to TRBD1. The length of the CDR3 is 15 residues. In germline, CDR1 is MNHEY, CDR2 SMNVEV (reference sequence). The trim removed 0 bases at V and 4 bases at J, leaving 4 bases unmatched. CDR3 bases: TGTGCCAGCAGTTTATCCTCCACAGGGGGCACTGAAGCTTTCTTT. This encodes CASSLSSTGGTEAFF.

This chain uses TRBV12-3 or TRBV12-4 with TRBJ2-3; D possibly corresponds to TRBD1 (6 bases). The CDR3 contains 15 residues. Trimming removed 1 base at V and 2 bases at J, with 10 bases between. The CDR3 DNA follows: TGTGCCAGCAGTTTAGAGGACAGCCTCACAGATACGCAGTATTTT. Translated: CASSLEDSLTDTQYF.

This clonotype was counted only a few times. CDR3 region: CASNRPGMNTEAFF. Written as DNA, the CDR3 is TGTGCCAGCAACCGGCCCGGTATGAACACTGAAGCTTTCTTT. The V gene is TRBV6-5, the J gene TRBJ1-1; no definite D call. Germline V gene sequence: CDR1 MNHEY, CDR2 SVGAGI. V was trimmed by 7 bases and J by 0 bases, leaving 12 bases between them. The CDR3 is 14 amino acids.

The chain is built from TRBV29-1 and TRBJ1-1; 7 bases fit TRBD1. The trim removed 7 bases at V and 2 bases at J, leaving 10 bases unmatched. The CDR3 runs 14 residues. The germline V gene encodes CDR1 SQVTM and CDR2 ANQGSEA. CDR3 coding DNA: TGCAGCGCTCGGGAGGCAGGGGGAAACACTGAAGCTTTCTTT. This translates into CSAREAGGNTEAFF.

This chain joins TRBV11-1 and TRBJ2-7; D gene unclear. Germline V gene sequence: CDR1 SGHAT, CDR2 FQDESV (reference sequence). Trimming left V 4 bases short and J 3 bases short, with 13 bases between. The CDR3 covers 14 residues. CDR3 amino acids: CASSCAPLIYEQYF. The CDR3 region has the DNA TGTGCCAGCAGCTGCGCACCCTTGATCTACGAGCAGTACTTC.

The CDR3 DNA follows: TGCGCCAGCAGCATGGGACAGGGTTCAGATGGCTACACCTTC. Translated, it gives CASSMGQGSDGYTF. The rearrangement links TRBV5-1 to TRBJ1-2, with TRBD1 matching over 9 bases. The CDR3 is 14 amino acids. Unmatched junction bases numbered 7, after V lost 4 bases and J lost 6 bases. CDR1 and CDR2 (germline): SGHRS, YFSETQ.

The chain carries TRBV20-1 and TRBJ2-1; 9 positions agree with TRBD2. CDR3 length: 16 residues. The J segment lost 4 bases and the V segment lost 2 bases, leaving 9 bases of the junction unmatched. The germline V gene encodes CDR1 DFQATT and CDR2 SNEGSKA (reference sequence). CDR3 nucleotide sequence: TGCAGTGCTAGATTGGGTGGCCTAGCGGGGTACAATGAGCAGTTCTTC. As protein: CSARLGGLAGYNEQFF.

This chain connects TRBV20-1 to TRBJ2-3; no definite D call. Trimming removed 0 bases from V and 1 base from J, with 11 bases in between. Germline CDR1 is DFQATT and CDR2 is SNEGSKA (reference sequence). CDR3 size: 15 residues. The CDR3 coding sequence is TGCAGTGCTAGAGATACAAAATGGCGCACAGATACGCAGTATTTT. Translation: CSARDTKWRTDTQYF.

The CDR3 loop is CASSRDRVHYGYTF. The CDR3 DNA is TGTGCCAGCAGCCGCGACCGGGTCCACTATGGCTACACCTTC. J is TRBJ1-2 and V is TRBV5-5; D gene ambiguous. The CDR3 is made up of 14 amino acids. Trimming removed 4 bases at V and 3 bases at J, with 13 bases between. The germline V gene encodes CDR1 SGHKS and CDR2 YYEKEE (reference sequence).

V is TRBV5-1 and J is TRBJ1-5; 9 bases fit TRBD1. The CDR3 totals 14 residues. Germline loops: CDR1 SGHRS, CDR2 YFSETQ. The V segment lost 4 bases and the J segment 6 bases; nucleotides outside the gene matches: 5. CDR3 in DNA: TGCGCCAGCAGCCCGGGACAGGGAGGTCAGCCCCAGCATTTT. Its translation is CASSPGQGGQPQHF.

The rearrangement joins TRBV29-1 to TRBJ2-6; 8 bases map to TRBD1. The CDR3 covers 15 residues. Germline V gene data show CDR1 as SQVTM and CDR2 as ANQGSEA. The V and J ends lost 2 bases and 4 bases, in that order; junction bases with no gene match: 4. CDR3 sequence: CSVESQGAGANVLTF. The CDR3 DNA follows: TGCAGCGTTGAATCCCAGGGGGCCGGGGCCAACGTCCTGACTTTC.

J is TRBJ2-7 and V is TRBV9; TRBD1 aligns across 7 bases. The germline V gene has CDR1 SGDLS and CDR2 YYNGEE. The CDR3 runs to 15 residues. Trimming took 4 bases from V and 2 from J; bases not matched to a gene: 9. For the CDR3, the DNA is TGTGCCAGCAGCTTCGGACAGGCACTAACCTACGAGCAGTACTTC. This translates into CASSFGQALTYEQYF. The whole variable domain, remainder taken from reference TRBV9 and TRBJ2-7, is DSGVTQTPKHLITATGQRVTLRCSPRSGDLSVYWYQQSLDQGLQFLIQYYNGEERAKGNILERFSAQQFPDLHSELNLSSLELGDSALYFCASSFGQALTYEQYFGPGTRLTVT.

This clonotype was seen many times. The rearrangement uses TRBV5-4 and TRBJ2-3; TRBD1 matches 9 bases. Germline V CDR1 and CDR2: SGHNT, YYREEE (reference sequence). CDR3 size: 15 residues. With 2 bases clipped from V and 2 bases from J, the junction kept 3 bases outside the gene matches. CDR3 region: CASSFGQGTTDTQYF. In nucleotides, the CDR3 is TGTGCCAGCAGCTTCGGACAGGGGACCACAGATACGCAGTATTTT.

A few counts support this clonotype. This rearrangement joins TRBV2 to TRBJ2-3, with D unclear. The V end was cut by 5 bases, the J end by 5 bases, with 17 bases between. CDR1 and CDR2 (germline): SNHLY, FYNNEI. The CDR3 consists of 15 residues. CDR3: CASSPGPTARDTQYF. The CDR3 DNA reads as TGTGCCAGCAGTCCCGGGCCCACGGCAAGAGATACGCAGTATTTT.

This clonotype was recorded a few times. The chain combines TRBV20-1 with TRBJ1-1; 8 bases map to TRBD1. This CDR3 has 15 residues. Germline V gene lookup returns CDR1 DFQATT and CDR2 SNEGSKA (reference sequence). V lost 2 bases, J lost 3 bases, and 8 bases stayed unmatched. CDR3 sequence reads: CSARPSGQGYTEAFF. The CDR3, as DNA: TGCAGTGCTAGACCCTCAGGACAGGGCTACACTGAAGCTTTCTTT.

This clonotype was recorded a few times. CDR3 nucleotide sequence: TGTGCCACCAGCACCGGTCCTAACCTTAGCACAGATACGCAGTATTTT. Translation: CATSTGPNLSTDTQYF. This chain joins TRBV15 and TRBJ2-3; D gene ambiguous. CDR1 and CDR2 from the germline V gene are LNHNV and YYDKDF (reference sequence). The CDR3 is 16 amino acids. Trimming removed 4 bases from V and 0 bases from J, with 14 bases in between.

The V and J genes are TRBV6-6 and TRBJ2-1; D is uncertain. In germline, CDR1 is MNHNY, CDR2 SVGAGI (reference sequence). The CDR3 contains 14 residues. Between the trimmed V and J ends, which lost 2 bases and 13 bases, there was a span of 18 bases. The DNA of the CDR3 is TGTGCCAGCAGTTACCGAGGAGTTCGAGAGACCCAGTTCTTC. It encodes CASSYRGVRETQFF.

This clonotype was seen more than once but under ten times. The chain employs TRBV20-1 and TRBJ1-5, with a tentative D call TRBD1 (6 bases). Germline CDR1 reads DFQATT; CDR2 reads SNEGSKA (reference sequence). This CDR3 comprises 16 residues. Trimming removed 4 bases at V and 7 bases at J, with 23 bases between. The CDR3 protein is CSATPPHKQGGQPQHF. Written as DNA, the CDR3 is TGCAGTGCTACACCCCCACATAAACAGGGCGGCCAGCCCCAGCATTTT.

V gene TRBV20-1 combines with J gene TRBJ2-7; weak D call: TRBD1 (6 bases). Between the trimmed V and J ends, which lost 0 bases and 3 bases, there was a span of 15 bases. Germline-derived CDR1 and CDR2 are DFQATT and SNEGSKA (reference sequence). CDR3 length: 15 amino acids. The CDR3 sequence: CSARDEGGLNYEQYF. The CDR3 nucleotides are TGCAGTGCTAGAGATGAAGGGGGATTGAACTACGAGCAGTACTTC.